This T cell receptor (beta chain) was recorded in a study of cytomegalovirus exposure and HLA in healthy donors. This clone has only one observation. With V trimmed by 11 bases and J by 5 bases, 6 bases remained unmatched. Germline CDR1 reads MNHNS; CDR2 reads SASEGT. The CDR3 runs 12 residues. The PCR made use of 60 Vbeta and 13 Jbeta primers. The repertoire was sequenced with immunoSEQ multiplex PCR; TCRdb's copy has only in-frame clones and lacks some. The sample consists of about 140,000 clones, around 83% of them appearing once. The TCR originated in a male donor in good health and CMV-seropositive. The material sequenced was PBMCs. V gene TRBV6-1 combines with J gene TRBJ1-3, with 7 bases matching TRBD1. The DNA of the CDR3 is TGTGCCGTGCGGGACAGAAGAAACACCATATATTTT. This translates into CAVRDRRNTIYF.